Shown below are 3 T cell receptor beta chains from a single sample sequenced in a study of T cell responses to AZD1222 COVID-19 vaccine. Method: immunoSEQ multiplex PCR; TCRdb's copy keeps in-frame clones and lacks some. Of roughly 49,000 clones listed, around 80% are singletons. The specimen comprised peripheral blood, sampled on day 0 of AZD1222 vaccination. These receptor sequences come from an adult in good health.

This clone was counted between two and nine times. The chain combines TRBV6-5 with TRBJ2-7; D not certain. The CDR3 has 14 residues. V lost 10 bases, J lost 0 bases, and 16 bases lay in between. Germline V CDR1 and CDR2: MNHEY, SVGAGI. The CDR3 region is CATQFSRVSYEQYF. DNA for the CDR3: TGTGCCACCCAGTTTTCCCGCGTCTCCTACGAGCAGTACTTC.

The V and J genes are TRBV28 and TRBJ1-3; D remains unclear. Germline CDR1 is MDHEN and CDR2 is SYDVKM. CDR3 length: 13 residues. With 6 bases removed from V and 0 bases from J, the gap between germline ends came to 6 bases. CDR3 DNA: TGTGCCAGCAGGCGTTACTCTGGAAACACCATATATTTT. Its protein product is CASRRYSGNTIYF. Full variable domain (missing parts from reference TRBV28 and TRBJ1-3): DVKVTQSSRYLVKRTGEKVFLECVQDMDHENMFWYRQDPGLGLRLIYFSYDVKMKEKGDIPEGYSVSREKKERFSLILESASTNQTSMYLCASRRYSGNTIYFGEGSWLTVV.

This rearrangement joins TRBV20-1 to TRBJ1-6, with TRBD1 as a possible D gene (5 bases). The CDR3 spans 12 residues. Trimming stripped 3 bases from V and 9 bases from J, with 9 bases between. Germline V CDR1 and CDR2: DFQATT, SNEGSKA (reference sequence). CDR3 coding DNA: TGCAGTGCTAGTCAGGGCCCTTCACCCCTCCACTTT. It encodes CSASQGPSPLHF.